The 12 T cell receptor beta chains below all came from one sample that was sequenced in a study of blood T cell repertoires in COVID-19. Clones were sequenced by immunoSEQ multiplex PCR, and TCRdb holds only the in-frame ones, with some missing. The profile shows around 300,000 clones, 88% of them singletons. The sample taken for sequencing was PBMCs or T cells enriched from blood (not recorded which). The receptors shown here come from a man aged 25 to 40 who had recovered from COVID-19.

The table lists this clone with a count of one. J is TRBJ1-1 and V is TRBV15; D gene unclear. Germline V CDR1 and CDR2: LNHNV, YYDKDF (reference sequence). V was shortened by 0 bases and J by 3 bases, with 8 bases between the two germline ends. The CDR3 spans 14 residues. The CDR3 nucleotides are TGTGCCACCAGCAGAGATCTGGGCGACACTGAAGCTTTCTTT. This encodes CATSRDLGDTEAFF.

The genes are TRBV7-9 and TRBJ1-1; no firm D call. This CDR3 region has 14 residues. The germline V and J ends were trimmed by 1 base and 4 bases, with 10 bases remaining between them. Germline CDR1 reads SEHNR; CDR2 reads FQNEAQ (reference sequence). CDR3 amino acids: CASSLDLLFTEAFF. CDR3 in DNA: TGTGCCAGCAGCTTAGATCTGTTGTTCACTGAAGCTTTCTTT.

J is TRBJ1-4 and V is TRBV28; TRBD1 matches at 8 bases. Germline trimming cut 8 bases from V and 5 bases from J; bases unmatched to any gene: 4. In germline, CDR1 is MDHEN, CDR2 SYDVKM. This CDR3 contains 13 residues. CDR3 loop: CASGRTGNEKLFF. DNA for the CDR3: TGTGCCAGCGGCCGGACAGGGAATGAAAAACTGTTTTTT.

V gene TRBV28 combines with J gene TRBJ2-5; 7 bases fit TRBD2. V shed 5 bases and J 1 base; nucleotides not matched to a gene: 13. The CDR3 runs to 17 residues. Germline CDR1 is MDHEN and CDR2 is SYDVKM. CDR3 nucleotide sequence: TGTGCCAGCAGTCTTTCGGGGAGCGGGGAGCTCCAAGAGACCCAGTACTTC. It codes for CASSLSGSGELQETQYF. Together with reference TRBV28 and TRBJ2-5, the CDR3 gives the full variable domain: DVKVTQSSRYLVKRTGEKVFLECVQDMDHENMFWYRQDPGLGLRLIYFSYDVKMKEKGDIPEGYSVSREKKERFSLILESASTNQTSMYLCASSLSGSGELQETQYFGPGTRLLVL.

This clone was recorded only once. The J gene is TRBJ2-7, the V gene TRBV2; no clear D. Germline V lookup: CDR1 SNHLY, CDR2 FYNNEI. The CDR3 has 13 residues. Between the trimmed V and J ends, which lost 3 bases and 1 base, there was a span of 7 bases. The CDR3 is CASSDGLSYEQYF. The CDR3 DNA reads as TGTGCCAGCAGTGACGGGTTATCCTACGAGCAGTACTTC.

CDR3 loop: CASSPSGGTYNEQFF. CDR3 coding DNA: TGTGCCAGCAGCCCTAGCGGGGGGACCTACAATGAGCAGTTCTTC. The rearrangement links TRBV14 to TRBJ2-1; 11 bases agree with TRBD2. The CDR3 contains 15 residues. Germline CDR1 reads SGHDN; CDR2 reads FVKESK. After removal of 4 bases from V and 2 bases from J, the junction contained 1 base not matched to a gene.

CDR3 sequence (DNA): TGTGCAAGTCGCTTAAGGCTAGCGAGTTACGAGCAGTACTTC. It codes for CASRLRLASYEQYF. The V gene is TRBV12-2, the J gene TRBJ2-7; TRBD2 was called by the table and not checked on the DNA. TRBV12-2 is noted as a pseudogene. This CDR3 has 14 amino acids.

V is TRBV7-9 and J is TRBJ1-3; 9 nucleotides agree with TRBD1. Per the germline V gene, CDR1 is SEHNR and CDR2 is FQNEAQ (reference sequence). V lost 5 bases, J lost 8 bases, and 10 bases stayed unmatched. CDR3 length: 15 amino acids. The CDR3 DNA reads TGTGCCAGCAGCACCTTAGGACAGGGGAGAGACACCATATATTTT. This codes for CASSTLGQGRDTIYF.

The V gene is TRBV3-1 (or the pseudogene TRBV3-2), the J gene TRBJ2-2; the D gene is possibly TRBD2 (6 bases). The V end lost 1 base, the J end lost 6 bases, and 9 bases lay between the germline ends. The CDR3 loop spans 14 amino acids. Germline CDR1 and CDR2: LGHDT and YNNKEL (reference sequence). The CDR3 reads CASSQVRGSGELFF. DNA of the CDR3: TGTGCCAGCAGCCAAGTACGGGGGTCCGGGGAGCTGTTTTTT.

The rearrangement links TRBV11-2 to TRBJ2-5; no clear D gene. The ends were cut back, 4 bases at V and 5 bases at J, with 14 bases in the middle. Germline V CDR1 and CDR2: SGHAT, FQNNGV. The length of the CDR3 is 14 residues. In DNA, the CDR3 is TGTGCCAGCAGCTCTAATGTGGTTGTCGAGACCCAGTACTTC. This gives the protein CASSSNVVVETQYF.

The chain has TRBV10-3 and TRBJ2-3; 8 bases match TRBD2. This CDR3 has 13 amino acids. Germline V gene data show CDR1 as ENHRY and CDR2 as SYGVKD. The junction had 7 bases not matched to a gene; V was cut back by 5 bases and J by 9 bases. The CDR3 protein is CAISQTSEGTQYF. CDR3 nucleotide sequence: TGTGCCATCAGTCAGACTAGCGAGGGGACGCAGTATTTT.

V is TRBV21-1 and J is TRBJ2-7; the tabulated D call, TRBD1, remains unverified against the DNA. TRBV21-1 is assigned pseudogene status. The CDR3 covers 13 residues. CDR3 sequence: CASSKVHSYEQYF. The DNA for the CDR3 is TGTGCCAGCAGCAAAGTTCACAGCTACGAGCAGTACTTC.